What follows are 26 T cell receptor beta chains derived from one specimen sequenced in a study of blood T cell repertoires in COVID-19 (dated by TCRdb to between 2020 and 2021). To prepare the library, the immunoSEQ multiplex PCR assay was applied. TCRdb took this table from immuneACCESS and kept in-frame rearrangements with V and J called. Such tables lack part of the clones; where checked against another copy, unresolved V genes explain under half of the gap, and the rest is unexplained. Across this sample there are roughly 150,000 clones, with approximately 83% seen only once. Roughly 2% of the sample lies in the top ten. The specimen was peripheral blood. All receptors come from a woman aged 80 or over with acute or convalescent COVID-19.

The chain is built from TRBV6-2 or TRBV6-3 and TRBJ2-1, with 8 bases that match TRBD2. The CDR3 consists of 14 residues. J lost 14 bases, V lost 6 bases, and 15 bases had no gene match. The germline V gene has CDR1 MNHEY and CDR2 SVGEGT. Written as DNA, the CDR3 is TGTGCCAGCAGGCCTGGACTAGCTGGGTACCCCGAGTTCTTC. Translating gives CASRPGLAGYPEFF.

This sequence joins TRBV28 and TRBJ1-6; D might be TRBD1 (5 bases). Looked up from germline, CDR1 is MDHEN and CDR2 is SYDVKM. The V gene lost 8 bases and the J gene lost 6 bases, with 20 bases spanning the gap. The CDR3 is made up of 16 amino acids. The CDR3: CASQGVDMWANSPLHF. The CDR3 region has the DNA TGTGCCAGCCAAGGGGTGGACATGTGGGCTAATTCACCCCTCCACTTT.

Only a few counts were recorded for this clone. The V call is TRBV5-1, the J call TRBJ2-2; 7 nucleotides align to TRBD2. V lost 2 bases, J lost 0 bases, and 16 bases stayed unmatched. Germline CDR1 SGHRS, CDR2 YFSETQ. This CDR3 has 20 amino acids. The CDR3 reads CASSFSPLVSGGSNTGELFF. The CDR3 coding sequence is TGCGCCAGCAGCTTTTCCCCTCTGGTTTCCGGGGGGTCGAACACCGGGGAGCTGTTTTTT.

V and J are TRBV4-1 and TRBJ2-2; no clear D. Trimming cost V 1 base and J 0 bases, with 9 bases left between them. Germline CDR1 MGHRA, CDR2 YSYEKL. The CDR3 consists of 16 residues. Written as DNA, the CDR3 is TGCGCCAGCAGCCAAGGTCCCCGGGCGAACACCGGGGAGCTGTTTTTT. Translation gives CASSQGPRANTGELFF.

The gene calls are TRBV7-9 and TRBJ2-1, with 8 bases fitting TRBD1. CDR1 and CDR2 from the germline V gene are SEHNR and FQNEAQ (reference sequence). Trimming took 1 base from V and 9 from J; bases not matched to a gene: 5. This CDR3 contains 14 residues. In DNA form, the CDR3 reads TGTGCCAGCAGCTTAGGGACAGGGAAAGGTGAGCAGTTCTTC. Its translation is CASSLGTGKGEQFF. Supplemented by reference TRBV7-9 and TRBJ2-1, the full variable domain reads DTGVSQNPRHKITKRGQNVTFRCDPISEHNRLYWYRQTLGQGPEFLTYFQNEAQLEKSRLLSDRFSAERPKGSFSTLEIQRTEQGDSAMYLCASSLGTGKGEQFFGPGTRLTVL.

This clone has just a few counts. V gene TRBV6-6 combines with J gene TRBJ1-5; D call uncertain. The CDR3 has 14 residues. V lost 4 bases and J lost 0, with 7 bases in between. CDR1 is MNHNY, CDR2 SVGAGI, per germline (reference sequence). The CDR3: CASSSHYSNQPQHF. DNA for the CDR3: TGTGCCAGCAGTTCCCACTATAGCAATCAGCCCCAGCATTTT.

This chain uses TRBV3-1 (or the pseudogene TRBV3-2) with TRBJ2-2; TRBD1 is a possible D gene (6 bases). The CDR3 contains 13 residues. Germline CDR1 is LGHDT and CDR2 is YNNKEL (reference sequence). V shed 8 bases and J shed 5 bases, with 12 bases lying between them. The CDR3: CASVHRVTGELFF. CDR3 nucleotide sequence: TGTGCCAGCGTACACAGGGTTACCGGGGAGCTGTTTTTT.

The rearrangement joins TRBV6-6 to TRBJ2-5; D possibly corresponds to TRBD2 (5 bases). Trimming removed 4 bases at V and 3 bases at J, with 15 bases between. The CDR3 runs to 15 residues. From germline, CDR1 is MNHNY and CDR2 SVGAGI (reference sequence). The CDR3 sequence is CASSSDSLGEETQYF. CDR3 coding DNA: TGTGCCAGCAGTTCTGACTCCCTCGGGGAAGAGACCCAGTACTTC.

The chain joins TRBV4-3 to TRBJ2-1; 10 nucleotides line up with TRBD2. The junction had 4 bases not matched to a gene; V was cut back by 0 bases and J by 8 bases. The CDR3 consists of 15 residues. Germline V lookup: CDR1 LGHNA, CDR2 YSLEER. This CDR3 is CASSQDSGRSDEQFF. The CDR3, as DNA: TGCGCCAGCAGCCAAGATAGCGGGAGGTCTGATGAGCAGTTCTTC.

V and J are TRBV19 and TRBJ1-5; TRBD1 aligns across 7 bases. CDR1 and CDR2 (germline): LNHDA, SQIVND (reference sequence). The CDR3 has 15 amino acids. Losses at the gene ends were 5 bases for V and 7 bases for J; bases not matched to a gene: 11. Here the CDR3 reads CASSAQQGTQQPQHF. CDR3 nucleotides: TGTGCCAGTAGTGCACAACAGGGGACCCAACAGCCCCAGCATTTT. Filled out from reference TRBV19 and TRBJ1-5, the complete variable domain reads DGGITQSPKYLFRKEGQNVTLSCEQNLNHDAMYWYRQDPGQGLRLIYYSQIVNDFQKGDIAEGYSVSREKKESFPLTVTSAQKNPTAFYLCASSAQQGTQQPQHFGDGTRLSIL.

This clone was seen a handful of times. V gene TRBV18 combines with J gene TRBJ1-1, with D uncertain. Germline values: CDR1 KGHSH, CDR2 LQKENI. Between the trimmed V and J ends, which lost 0 bases and 11 bases, there was a span of 22 bases. CDR3 length: 16 amino acids. CDR3 sequence: CASSPPWDNEGYKAFF. Written as DNA, the CDR3 is TGTGCCAGCTCACCACCGTGGGATAATGAGGGTTATAAGGCTTTCTTT. Complete variable domain (other parts from reference TRBV18 and TRBJ1-1): NAGVMQNPRHLVRRRGQEARLRCSPMKGHSHVYWYRQLPEEGLKFMVYLQKENIIDESGMPKERFSAEFPKEGPSILRIQQVVRGDSAAYFCASSPPWDNEGYKAFFGQGTRLTVV.

The chain couples TRBV24-1 to TRBJ2-2, with D possibly TRBD1 on 5 matching bases. CDR1 and CDR2 (germline): KGHDR, SFDVKD. The CDR3 is 15 residues long. The ends were cut back, 3 bases at V and 2 bases at J, with 9 bases in the middle. In nucleotides, the CDR3 is TGTGCCACCAGTGATGCAGGGTTTAACACCGGGGAGCTGTTTTTT. Residues: CATSDAGFNTGELFF.

The rearrangement joins TRBV11-2 to TRBJ2-5; D is perhaps TRBD1 (5 bases). Germline CDR1 reads SGHAT; CDR2 reads FQNNGV. This CDR3 contains 16 residues. The V and J ends lost 5 bases and 2 bases respectively, with 18 bases between them. The CDR3 DNA reads as TGTGCCAGCAGCCATAATCCGGGTCAGGGACAAGAGACCCAGTACTTC. Encoded protein: CASSHNPGQGQETQYF.

The CDR3 nucleotides read TGTGCCAGCAGTATGGGGGGAGGACAGGGCGATGGCTACACCTTC. It encodes CASSMGGGQGDGYTF. The V call is TRBV6-5, the J call TRBJ1-2; 8 bases agree with TRBD1. Germline lookup yields CDR1 MNHEY and CDR2 SVGAGI. Germline trimming cut 5 bases from V and 6 bases from J; bases unmatched to any gene: 11. The CDR3 has 15 residues.

The chain links TRBV18 to TRBJ2-2; D uncertain. Trimming left V 3 bases short and J 0 bases short, with 11 bases between. Germline V gives CDR1 KGHSH, CDR2 LQKENI. This CDR3 has 16 amino acids. The CDR3 loop is CASSPSYTPNTGELFF. The CDR3 DNA follows: TGTGCCAGCTCACCCAGTTACACCCCGAACACCGGGGAGCTGTTTTTT.

This chain joins TRBV19 and TRBJ2-7; tentatively, D is TRBD2 (6 bases). The CDR3 loop spans 15 amino acids. CDR1 LNHDA and CDR2 SQIVND come from the germline V gene (reference sequence). Trimming stripped 4 bases from V and 0 bases from J, with 13 bases between. In DNA form, the CDR3 reads TGTGCCAGTAGTACCAGAGCCGGGAGCTCCTACGAGCAGTACTTC. As protein: CASSTRAGSSYEQYF.

The chain has TRBV7-2 and TRBJ2-2; a possible D gene is TRBD2 (6 bases). CDR1 is SGHTA and CDR2 is FQGNSA in the germline V gene. Trimming took off 8 bases at V and 3 bases at J, with 10 bases between the two ends. This CDR3 spans 13 amino acids. DNA of the CDR3: TGTGCCAGCCGGCGGGAATACACCGGGGAGCTGTTTTTT. This codes for CASRREYTGELFF.

This chain connects TRBV7-2 to TRBJ2-3; the D is unclear. V was shortened by 3 bases and J by 5 bases, with 3 bases between the two germline ends. The V gene's germline CDR1 is SGHTA and CDR2 FQGNSA. The CDR3 spans 11 residues. CDR3: CASSFGDTQYF. The CDR3 region has the DNA TGTGCCAGCAGCTTCGGAGATACGCAGTATTTT.

This chain links TRBV6-1 with TRBJ2-7; 9 bases map to TRBD1. J lost 5 bases, V lost 2 bases, and 19 bases had no gene match. Germline V gene lookup returns CDR1 MNHNS and CDR2 SASEGT. The CDR3 sequence is 19 residues long. The DNA of the CDR3 is TGTGCCAGCAGTGAACAAGGCTCGTTTCGTGGGACAGGGTCCCACGAGCAGTACTTC. It encodes CASSEQGSFRGTGSHEQYF.

This sequence joins TRBV2 and TRBJ1-4, with D tentatively TRBD1 (5 bases). Trimming stripped 7 bases from V and 14 bases from J, with 26 bases between. The CDR3 totals 15 residues. CDR1 SNHLY and CDR2 FYNNEI come from the germline V gene. CDR3 bases: TGTGCCAGCACCTACACCCGGGGGGATATGAAAGGGCTGTTTTTT. This sequence encodes CASTYTRGDMKGLFF.

This rearrangement joins TRBV3-1 (or the pseudogene TRBV3-2) to TRBJ2-5; D possibly corresponds to TRBD2 (6 bases). V lost 0 bases, J lost 7 bases, and 18 bases lay in between. This CDR3 is built from 16 residues. Germline CDR1 and CDR2: LGHDT and YNNKEL (reference sequence). DNA of the CDR3: TGTGCCAGCAGCCAAGAAAAACTAGCCGTTTATGGGACCCAGTACTTC. Protein product: CASSQEKLAVYGTQYF.

This chain joins TRBV24-1 and TRBJ2-4; D is possibly TRBD1 (5 bases). Trimming left V 5 bases short and J 6 bases short, with 13 bases between. Per the germline V gene, CDR1 is KGHDR and CDR2 is SFDVKD. The length of the CDR3 is 14 residues. The CDR3 region is CATSGSNRPNIQYF. CDR3 bases: TGTGCCACCAGTGGGTCTAACAGGCCAAACATTCAGTACTTC.

Regarding this clone: Other DNA sequences in this specimen translate into the identical CDR3. This chain uses TRBV28 with TRBJ1-1; 8 positions agree with TRBD1. Germline-derived CDR1 and CDR2 are MDHEN and SYDVKM. The V segment lost 10 bases and the J segment 0 bases; nucleotides outside the gene matches: 4. The CDR3 totals 13 residues. The CDR3, as DNA: TGTGCCACCAAGGACAGGGTGAACACTGAAGCTTTCTTT. Translation gives CATKDRVNTEAFF.

In DNA, the CDR3 is TGTGCCAGCAGCTTATTGATAGGTACTGGGGCTGAGCAGTTCTTC. Its protein product is CASSLLIGTGAEQFF. V gene TRBV7-2 combines with J gene TRBJ2-1; tentatively, D is TRBD1 (5 bases). Germline CDR1 reads SGHTA; CDR2 reads FQGNSA. The CDR3 loop spans 15 amino acids. The germline V and J ends were trimmed by 2 bases and 9 bases, with 17 bases remaining between them.

The chain carries TRBV24-1 and TRBJ2-5; 12 bases are a match to TRBD2. The J segment lost 5 bases and the V segment lost 5 bases, leaving 2 bases of the junction unmatched. The CDR3 is made up of 14 amino acids. CDR1 and CDR2 from the germline V gene are KGHDR and SFDVKD. CDR3 residues: CATSVTSGGETQYF. CDR3 DNA: TGTGCCACCAGTGTAACTAGCGGGGGGGAGACCCAGTACTTC.

This clone was counted once. This chain links TRBV21-1 with TRBJ2-7; TRBD1 is taken as the D call from the table, unchecked against the DNA. TRBV21-1 is a listed pseudogene. The CDR3 length is 17 residues. This CDR3 reads CASSKARMAGDYGEQYF. The CDR3 DNA sequence: TGTGCCAGCAGCAAAGCGCGTATGGCAGGGGATTACGGCGAGCAGTACTTC.